This T cell receptor beta chain was documented in a study of fetal regulatory T cell absence and autoimmunity (dated by TCRdb to about 2017). A note on the overall study: The IPEX patients showed exocrine pancreas autoimmunity in the absence of clinical diabetes.

Details on this clone: Its antigen target is currently unknown. Nothing much larger sits one base from this clone, and base qualities are not available.

Amplification and barcoding of TCRbeta CDR3 regions were carried out by two-step multiplex PCR on the immunoSEQ human TCRbeta survey platform. Libraries were sequenced on Illumina instruments, with IgH sequenced in parallel from the same samples. The authors' analysis ran thus. To remove PCR and sequencing errors, raw reads were filtered against IMGT V, D, J definitions and grouped with a nearest-neighbor algorithm. Clones were defined by identical nucleotide sequence; differential abundance between tissues used per-clone Fisher exact tests with pFDR threshold p<0.01. Clones whose frequencies were too low for statistical inference were excluded by a minimum inclusion filter of 10 in either sample. Pairwise clonal comparisons used the immunoSEQ Analyzer, and gene family usage was assessed with IMGT tools. TCRdb took this table from immuneACCESS and kept in-frame rearrangements with V and J called. Such tables lack part of the clones; where checked against another copy, unresolved V genes explain under half of the gap, and the rest is unexplained. V and J calls and clone size are copied from that table; D and trimming were computed from the DNA. Present in this sample are more than 90,000 clones, about three quarters of which were seen just once. 2% of the sample comes from the top ten.

Beyond this particular receptor, the publication reports: Cord blood and pancreas had broadly similar TRB gene family usage, resembling published neonatal and adult repertoires. Compared with cord blood, the pancreas TCR compartment showed significant oligoclonal enrichment, and some top clones were enriched more than 100-fold. The oligoclonal enrichment was interpreted as supporting antigen-driven autoimmunity in the pancreas before birth in IPEX syndrome.

Reading the germline V gene (reference sequence) gives CDR1 SGHNT and CDR2 YYREEE. The cysteine opens and the phenylalanine closes a CDR3 of 18 amino acids. CDR3 DNA only is kept here, 54 bases in frame from base 1. From V the trimming removes 3 bases and from J it removes 8 bases, while the gene matches leave 16 bases of the junction unaccounted for. Genomic DNA from frozen pancreas tissue was processed for repertoire sequencing. Genomic DNA, roughly 1.9-3.1 ug, was extracted from umbilical cord blood or frozen pancreas using the DNeasy Blood and Tissue Kit. The receptor chain draws on TRBV5-4 and TRBJ2-1, with TRBD2 identical over 11 junction bases. The receptor's source is a male donor with IPEX syndrome. Sequenced: pancreas tissue. The CDR3 region: CASSSYTETSGAPYEQFF. The DNA is TGTGCCAGCAGCTCATATACCGAGACTAGCGGGGCTCCTTATGAGCAGTTCTTC.